A few counts support the clone carrying this TCR beta chain. Its cognate antigen is unknown. Time point given: patch test 1, 2 weeks after DPC sensitization. The treatment was: therapeutic diphenylcyclopropenone sensitization with weekly scalp DPC. For the library, individual cDNA molecules each received unique molecular identifiers. TCRdb redid the calling of the RACE reads with MiXCR, one entry per CDR3 protein. The sample lists 95,000 to 130,000 distinct CDR3 sequences; around 10% were seen once. Germline-derived CDR1 and CDR2 are LNHDA and SQIVND (reference sequence). The CDR3 contains 16 residues. The ends lost 6 bases at V and 4 bases at J; junction bases unmatched: 15. This record comes from a study of human T cells and chemical hapten exposure. Background on the study: The use of 2% DPC on 2 cm by 2 cm of upper inner arm skin constituted sensitization.

Study findings and constraints: Significantly more large CDR3 similarity clusters were formed by expanded TCRs than by controls.

The rearrangement links TRBV19 to TRBJ2-7; TRBD2 matches 7 bases. The clonotype comes from a woman in her 50s with alopecia areata. Some clones in this sample may be carry-over from other donors' samples. This specimen was whole blood, taken in connection with sensitization to the hapten diphenylcyclopropenone (DPC). The CDR3 DNA follows: TGTGCCAGTAGCGAGGACGGGGCTAGCGGAACTTACGAGCAGTACTTC. Protein sequence: CASSEDGASGTYEQYF.